One sample yielded the 9 T cell receptor beta chains listed below, sequenced in a study of CD8 T cells in Susac syndrome. With random hexamers, 0.5 to 1 ug RNA was reverse transcribed. TCRdb fed the immunoSEQ multiplex PCR reads into MiXCR, producing one record per CDR3 protein. Here the sample spans 180,000 or so distinct CDR3 sequences, nearly 95% being singletons. Sequenced: CD4+ T cells from PBMCs. These receptors came from a human donor with multiple sclerosis.

This chain links TRBV7-9 with TRBJ2-6; D unresolved. The CDR3 sequence is 15 residues long. Trimming cost V 4 bases and J 0 bases, with 7 bases left between them. The germline V gene has CDR1 SEHNR and CDR2 FQNEAQ (reference sequence). CDR3 bases: TGTGCCAGCAGCTCACTGGGCTCTGGGGCCAACGTCCTGACTTTC. Residues: CASSSLGSGANVLTF.

This rearrangement joins TRBV5-1 to TRBJ1-2, with 10 bases lining up with TRBD1. The J segment lost 5 bases and the V segment lost 5 bases, leaving 9 bases of the junction unmatched. Germline V gene lookup returns CDR1 SGHRS and CDR2 YFSETQ. The length of the CDR3 is 15 residues. In DNA form, the CDR3 reads TGCGCCAGCAGGCCTACCGGGACAGGGGCGTATGGCTACACCTTC. Its protein is CASRPTGTGAYGYTF.

This rearrangement joins TRBV30 to TRBJ2-7; 9 bases fit TRBD2. CDR1 is GTSNPN, CDR2 SVGIG, per germline (reference sequence). The V segment lost 0 bases and the J segment 7 bases; nucleotides outside the gene matches: 10. The CDR3 is 15 amino acids. This CDR3 reads CAWSVQGGRAQEQYF. DNA for the CDR3: TGTGCCTGGAGTGTACAGGGCGGGAGGGCCCAGGAGCAGTACTTC.

The genes are TRBV30 and TRBJ1-5; D not certain. The CDR3 runs 13 residues. Germline values: CDR1 GTSNPN, CDR2 SVGIG (reference sequence). V was clipped by 1 base and J by 1 base, with 5 bases between them. Written as DNA, the CDR3 is TGTGCCTGGAGTGCCCCAAGCAATCAGCCCCAGCATTTT. Translating it yields CAWSAPSNQPQHF.

The rearrangement uses TRBV29-1 and TRBJ1-1; D remains unclear. V lost 4 bases and J 7 bases, leaving 16 bases between the germline ends. From germline, CDR1 is SQVTM and CDR2 ANQGSEA. CDR3 size: 13 residues. The CDR3 is CSVGDTELFEAFF. DNA for the CDR3: TGCAGCGTTGGAGACACCGAACTCTTTGAAGCTTTCTTT.

The V call is TRBV5-4, the J call TRBJ2-3; 14 nucleotides line up with TRBD2. After removal of 4 bases from V and 4 bases from J, the junction contained 14 bases not matched to a gene. CDR1 and CDR2 (germline): SGHNT, YYREEE (reference sequence). The CDR3 has 19 residues. CDR3 in amino acids: CASSAGLAGVVHHADTQYF. CDR3 DNA sequence: TGTGCCAGCAGCGCGGGACTAGCGGGAGTGGTTCATCATGCAGATACGCAGTATTTT. The complete variable domain, with remaining parts taken from reference TRBV5-4 and TRBJ2-3, reads ETGVTQSPTHLIKTRGQQVTLRCSSQSGHNTVSWYQQALGQGPQFIFQYYREEENGRGNFPPRFSGLQFPNYSSELNVNALELDDSALYLCASSAGLAGVVHHADTQYFGPGTRLTVL.

The rearrangement links TRBV12-3 or TRBV12-4 to TRBJ1-5; possibly TRBD1 for D (5 bases). The germline V and J ends were trimmed by 6 bases and 5 bases, with 14 bases remaining between them. This CDR3 is built from 14 residues. CDR3 DNA sequence: TGTGCCAGCAGACCGGACACGGGCCATCAGCCCCAGCATTTT. Amino acid sequence: CASRPDTGHQPQHF.

This chain links TRBV5-4 with TRBJ1-2; D ambiguous. The CDR3 is 13 residues long. Per germline, CDR1 SGHNT and CDR2 YYREEE (reference sequence). Trimming cost V 4 bases and J 7 bases, with 14 bases left between them. DNA of the CDR3: TGTGCCAGCAGCCCGTCGGGAGGGAGTGGCTACACCTTC. Its protein is CASSPSGGSGYTF.

The chain is built from TRBV11-2 and TRBJ2-3; D is unresolved. Germline V lookup: CDR1 SGHAT, CDR2 FQNNGV. The CDR3 is 14 residues long. Trimming stripped 5 bases from V and 5 bases from J, with 14 bases between. The CDR3 nucleotides read TGTGCCAGCAGCACTCCGACCCGAAAAGATACGCAGTATTTT. This gives the protein CASSTPTRKDTQYF. Using reference TRBV11-2 and TRBJ2-3 for the parts outside the CDR3, the full variable domain is EAGVAQSPRYKIIEKRQSVAFWCNPISGHATLYWYQQILGQGPKLLIQFQNNGVVDDSQLPKDRFSAERLKGVDSTLKIQPAKLEDSAVYLCASSTPTRKDTQYFGPGTRLTVL.